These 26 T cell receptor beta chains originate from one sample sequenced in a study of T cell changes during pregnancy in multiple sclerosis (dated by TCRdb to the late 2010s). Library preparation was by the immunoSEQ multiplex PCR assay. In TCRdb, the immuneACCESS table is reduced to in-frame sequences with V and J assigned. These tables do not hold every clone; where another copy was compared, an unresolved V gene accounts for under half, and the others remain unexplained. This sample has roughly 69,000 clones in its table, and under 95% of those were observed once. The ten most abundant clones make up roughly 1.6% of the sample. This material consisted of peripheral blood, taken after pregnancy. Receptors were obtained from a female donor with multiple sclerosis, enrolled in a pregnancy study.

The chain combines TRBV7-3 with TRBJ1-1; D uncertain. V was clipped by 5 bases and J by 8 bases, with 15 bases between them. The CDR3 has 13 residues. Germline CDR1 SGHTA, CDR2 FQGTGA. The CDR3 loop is CASSQNMAGEAFF. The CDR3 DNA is TGTGCCAGCAGCCAAAACATGGCGGGGGAAGCTTTCTTT.

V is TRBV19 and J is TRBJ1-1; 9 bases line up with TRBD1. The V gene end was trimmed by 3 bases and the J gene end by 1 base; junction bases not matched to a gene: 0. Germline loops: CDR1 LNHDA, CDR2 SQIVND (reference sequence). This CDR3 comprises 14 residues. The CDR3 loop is CASSMGQGNTEAFF. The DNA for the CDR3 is TGTGCCAGTAGTATGGGACAGGGGAACACTGAAGCTTTCTTT.

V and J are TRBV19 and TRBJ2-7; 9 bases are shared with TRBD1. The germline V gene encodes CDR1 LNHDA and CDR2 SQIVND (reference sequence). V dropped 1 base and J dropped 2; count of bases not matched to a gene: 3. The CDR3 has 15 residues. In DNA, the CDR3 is TGTGCCAGTAGTATAGGGACAGGGGTAACCTACGAGCAGTACTTC. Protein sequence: CASSIGTGVTYEQYF.

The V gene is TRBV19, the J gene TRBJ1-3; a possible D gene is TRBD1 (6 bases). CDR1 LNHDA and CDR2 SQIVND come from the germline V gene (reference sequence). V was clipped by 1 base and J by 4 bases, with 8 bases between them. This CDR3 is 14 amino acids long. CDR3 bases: TGTGCCAGTAGTATAGGGACAGACGGAAACACCATATATTTT. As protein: CASSIGTDGNTIYF.

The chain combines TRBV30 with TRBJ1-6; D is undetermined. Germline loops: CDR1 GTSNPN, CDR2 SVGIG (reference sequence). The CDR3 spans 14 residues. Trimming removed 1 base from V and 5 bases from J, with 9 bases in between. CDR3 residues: CAWSARQNNSPLHF. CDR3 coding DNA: TGTGCCTGGAGTGCCAGGCAGAATAATTCACCCCTCCACTTT.

This CDR3 reads CAIATGYGYTF. The CDR3 nucleotides are TGTGCCATCGCGACAGGCTATGGCTACACCTTC. This chain connects TRBV10-3 to TRBJ1-2, with TRBD1 as a possible D gene (6 bases). Germline CDR1 ENHRY, CDR2 SYGVKD. V was shortened by 8 bases and J by 4 bases, with 8 bases between the two germline ends. This CDR3 has 11 residues.

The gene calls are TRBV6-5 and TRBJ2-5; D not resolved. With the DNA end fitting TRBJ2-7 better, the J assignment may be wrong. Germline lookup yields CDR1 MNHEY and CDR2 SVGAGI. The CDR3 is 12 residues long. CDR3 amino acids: CASSPSPYEQYF. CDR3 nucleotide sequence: TGTGCCAGCAGCCCATCCCCCTACGAGCAGTACTTC.

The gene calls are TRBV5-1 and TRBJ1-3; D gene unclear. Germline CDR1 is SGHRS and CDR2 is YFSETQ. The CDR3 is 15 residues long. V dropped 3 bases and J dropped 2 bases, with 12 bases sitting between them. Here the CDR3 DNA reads TGCGCCAGCAGCTATGGTGGAGATGCTGGAAACACCATATATTTT. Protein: CASSYGGDAGNTIYF.

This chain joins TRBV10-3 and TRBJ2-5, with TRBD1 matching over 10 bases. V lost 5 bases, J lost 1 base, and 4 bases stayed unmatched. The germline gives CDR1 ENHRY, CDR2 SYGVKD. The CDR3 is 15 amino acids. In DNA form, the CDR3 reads TGTGCCATCAGTCCTAGGACAGGGGGCCAAGAGACCCAGTACTTC. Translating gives CAISPRTGGQETQYF.

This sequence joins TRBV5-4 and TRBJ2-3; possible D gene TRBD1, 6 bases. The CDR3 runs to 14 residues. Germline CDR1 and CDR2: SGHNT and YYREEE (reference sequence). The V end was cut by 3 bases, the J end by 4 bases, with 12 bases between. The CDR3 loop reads CASSYPRGSDTQYF. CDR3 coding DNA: TGTGCCAGCAGCTATCCTAGGGGGTCAGATACGCAGTATTTT.

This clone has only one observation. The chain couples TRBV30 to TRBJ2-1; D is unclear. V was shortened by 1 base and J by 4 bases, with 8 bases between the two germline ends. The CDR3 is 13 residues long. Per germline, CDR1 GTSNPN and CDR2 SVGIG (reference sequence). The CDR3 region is CAWSGYSYNEQFF. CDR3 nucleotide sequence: TGTGCCTGGAGTGGGTACAGTTACAATGAGCAGTTCTTC.

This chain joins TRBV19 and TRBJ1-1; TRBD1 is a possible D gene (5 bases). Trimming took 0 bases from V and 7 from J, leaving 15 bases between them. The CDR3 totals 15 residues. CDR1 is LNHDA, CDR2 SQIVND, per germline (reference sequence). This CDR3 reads CASSIDLGAGGEAFF. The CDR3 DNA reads TGTGCCAGTAGTATAGATCTAGGGGCAGGTGGTGAAGCTTTCTTT.

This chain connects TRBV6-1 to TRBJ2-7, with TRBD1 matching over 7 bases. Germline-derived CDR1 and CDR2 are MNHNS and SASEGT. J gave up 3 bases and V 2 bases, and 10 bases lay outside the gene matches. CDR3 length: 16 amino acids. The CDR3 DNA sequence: TGTGCCAGCAGTGAAACTGGTTGGGCAGGGGGCTACGAGCAGTACTTC. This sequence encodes CASSETGWAGGYEQYF.

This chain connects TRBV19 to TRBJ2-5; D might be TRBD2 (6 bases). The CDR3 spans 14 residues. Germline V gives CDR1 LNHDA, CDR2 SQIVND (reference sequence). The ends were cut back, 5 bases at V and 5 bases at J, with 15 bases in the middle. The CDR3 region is CASSWRDPGETQYF. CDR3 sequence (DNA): TGTGCCAGTAGTTGGCGGGACCCAGGGGAGACCCAGTACTTC.

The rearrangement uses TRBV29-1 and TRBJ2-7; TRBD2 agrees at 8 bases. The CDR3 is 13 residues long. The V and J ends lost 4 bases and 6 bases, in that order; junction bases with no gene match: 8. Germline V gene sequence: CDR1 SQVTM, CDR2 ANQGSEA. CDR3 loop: CSVGRAGAPEQYF. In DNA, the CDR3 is TGCAGCGTTGGGAGAGCGGGAGCTCCCGAGCAGTACTTC.

The CDR3 reads CASSLGTGGEWYF. CDR3 sequence (DNA): TGCGCCAGCAGCTTGGGGACGGGGGGTGAGTGGTACTTC. The chain couples TRBV5-1 to TRBJ2-7; 7 nucleotides match TRBD2. This CDR3 region has 13 residues. V lost 0 bases, J lost 12 bases, and 9 bases stayed unmatched. Germline assignment: CDR1 SGHRS and CDR2 YFSETQ.

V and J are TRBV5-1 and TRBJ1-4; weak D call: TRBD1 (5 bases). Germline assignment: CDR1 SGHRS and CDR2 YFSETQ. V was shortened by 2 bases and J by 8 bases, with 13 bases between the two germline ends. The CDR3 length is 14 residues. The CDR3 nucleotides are TGCGCCAGCAGCTTCCCAGGGTTAGAGGAAAAACTGTTTTTT. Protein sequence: CASSFPGLEEKLFF.

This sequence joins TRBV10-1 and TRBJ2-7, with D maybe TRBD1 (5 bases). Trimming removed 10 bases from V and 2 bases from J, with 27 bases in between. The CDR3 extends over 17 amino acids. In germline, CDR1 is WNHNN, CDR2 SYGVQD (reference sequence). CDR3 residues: CANDRRLWTKTTYEQYF. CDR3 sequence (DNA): TGCGCCAACGACCGCCGACTTTGGACAAAAACGACCTACGAGCAGTACTTC.

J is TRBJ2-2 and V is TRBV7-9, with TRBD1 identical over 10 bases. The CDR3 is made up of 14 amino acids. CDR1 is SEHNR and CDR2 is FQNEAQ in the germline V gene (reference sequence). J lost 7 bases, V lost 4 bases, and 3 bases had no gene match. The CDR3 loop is CASSSGQGIGELFF. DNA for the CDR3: TGTGCCAGCAGCTCGGGACAGGGGATCGGGGAGCTGTTTTTT.

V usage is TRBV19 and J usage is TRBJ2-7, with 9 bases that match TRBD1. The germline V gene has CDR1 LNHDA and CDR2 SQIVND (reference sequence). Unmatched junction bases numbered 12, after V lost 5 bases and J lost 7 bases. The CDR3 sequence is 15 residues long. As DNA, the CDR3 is TGTGCCAGTAGTCCGGGGACAGGGAGCTACGAAGAGCAGTACTTC. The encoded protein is CASSPGTGSYEEQYF.

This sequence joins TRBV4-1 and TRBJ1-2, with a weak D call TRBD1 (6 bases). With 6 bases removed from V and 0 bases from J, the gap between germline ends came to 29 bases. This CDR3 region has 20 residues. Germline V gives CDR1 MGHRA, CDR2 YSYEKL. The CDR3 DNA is TGCGCCAGCAGGCACCAGACCAGCGTGGCAGGGGATTCCTCTAACTATGGCTACACCTTC. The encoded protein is CASRHQTSVAGDSSNYGYTF.

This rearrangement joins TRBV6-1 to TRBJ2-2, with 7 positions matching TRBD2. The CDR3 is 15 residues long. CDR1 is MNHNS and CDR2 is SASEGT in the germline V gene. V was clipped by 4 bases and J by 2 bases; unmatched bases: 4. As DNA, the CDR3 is TGTGCCAGCAGTGTAGCTAGCGGAAACACCGGGGAGCTGTTTTTT. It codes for CASSVASGNTGELFF.

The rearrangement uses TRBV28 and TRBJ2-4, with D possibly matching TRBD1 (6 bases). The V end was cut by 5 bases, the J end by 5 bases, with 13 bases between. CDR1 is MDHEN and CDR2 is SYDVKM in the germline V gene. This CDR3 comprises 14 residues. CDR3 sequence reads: CASSIPGQQNIQYF. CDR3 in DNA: TGTGCCAGCAGTATCCCGGGACAACAAAACATTCAGTACTTC.

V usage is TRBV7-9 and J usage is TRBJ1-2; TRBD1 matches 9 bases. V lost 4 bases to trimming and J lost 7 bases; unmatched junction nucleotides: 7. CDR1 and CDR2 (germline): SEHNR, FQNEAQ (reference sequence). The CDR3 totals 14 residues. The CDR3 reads CASSSLQGASGYTF. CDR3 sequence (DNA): TGTGCCAGCAGCTCCCTACAGGGGGCTAGTGGCTACACCTTC. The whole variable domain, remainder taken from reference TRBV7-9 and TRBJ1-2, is DTGVSQNPRHKITKRGQNVTFRCDPISEHNRLYWYRQTLGQGPEFLTYFQNEAQLEKSRLLSDRFSAERPKGSFSTLEIQRTEQGDSAMYLCASSSLQGASGYTFGSGTRLTVV.

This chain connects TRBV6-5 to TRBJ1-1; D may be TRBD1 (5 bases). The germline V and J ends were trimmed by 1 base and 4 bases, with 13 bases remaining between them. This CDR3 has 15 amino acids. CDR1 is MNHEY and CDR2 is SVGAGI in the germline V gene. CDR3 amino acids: CASSYYAGSITEAFF. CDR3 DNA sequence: TGTGCCAGCAGTTACTATGCAGGGTCGATCACTGAAGCTTTCTTT.

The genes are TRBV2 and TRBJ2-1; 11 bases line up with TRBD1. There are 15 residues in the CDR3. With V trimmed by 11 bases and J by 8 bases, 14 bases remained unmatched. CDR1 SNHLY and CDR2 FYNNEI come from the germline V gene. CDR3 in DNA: TGTGCCTCCAGTAGGGGGACAGGGGGGATCGATGAGCAGTTCTTC. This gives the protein CASSRGTGGIDEQFF.